Below are 27 T cell receptor beta chains sequenced from a single sample in a study of blood T cell repertoires in COVID-19. Using immunoSEQ multiplex PCR, the repertoire was profiled, and TCRdb retains in-frame clones only, with some absent. The sample shows a few hundred thousand clones, approximately 89% of them seen only once. Sequencing was done on a sample of peripheral blood. These receptor sequences come from a woman under 40 with COVID-19, enrolled during active disease.

The chain uses TRBV9 and TRBJ2-1; 10 bases line up with TRBD2. Germline CDR1 is SGDLS and CDR2 is YYNGEE. CDR3 length equals 17 residues. The V gene end was trimmed by 0 bases and the J gene end by 4 bases; junction bases not matched to a gene: 7. The CDR3 sequence is CASSVVGSGGSYNEQFF. The CDR3 nucleotides read TGTGCCAGCAGCGTAGTTGGTAGCGGGGGGTCTTACAATGAGCAGTTCTTC.

The CDR3 DNA reads as TGTGCCAGCACCCGGGGCGGGGCTAGCACAGATACGCAGTATTTT. Translation gives CASTRGGASTDTQYF. J is TRBJ2-3 and V is TRBV5-4; tentatively, D is TRBD2 (6 bases). The CDR3 totals 15 residues. V was clipped by 6 bases and J by 0 bases, with 14 bases between them. The V gene's germline CDR1 is SGHNT and CDR2 YYREEE (reference sequence). Full variable domain (rest looked up from reference TRBV5-4 and TRBJ2-3): ETGVTQSPTHLIKTRGQQVTLRCSSQSGHNTVSWYQQALGQGPQFIFQYYREEENGRGNFPPRFSGLQFPNYSSELNVNALELDDSALYLCASTRGGASTDTQYFGPGTRLTVL.

The chain joins TRBV5-1 to TRBJ1-6; 8 bases are shared with TRBD1. After removal of 0 bases from V and 9 bases from J, the junction contained 5 bases not matched to a gene. The germline CDR1 and CDR2 sequences are SGHRS and YFSETQ. The CDR3 covers 15 residues. This CDR3 reads CASSLGTGGFSPLHF. Written as DNA, the CDR3 is TGCGCCAGCAGCTTGGGAACAGGGGGGTTTTCACCCCTCCACTTT.

CDR3 residues: CASSSTPRVEQFF. The CDR3 bases are TGTGCCAGCAGCTCAACCCCCCGGGTGGAGCAGTTCTTC. The V call is TRBV7-9, the J call TRBJ2-1; D uncertain. Between the trimmed V and J ends, which lost 4 bases and 10 bases, there was a span of 14 bases. The CDR3 is made up of 13 amino acids. Germline V gives CDR1 SEHNR, CDR2 FQNEAQ (reference sequence).

This chain links TRBV6-5 with TRBJ2-7, with a possible D match to TRBD2 (5 bases). The germline gives CDR1 MNHEY, CDR2 SVGAGI. The CDR3 sequence is 15 residues long. V was shortened by 6 bases and J by 2 bases, with 17 bases between the two germline ends. The CDR3 nucleotides read TGTGCCAGCAGATCGGCCGTCGGAGGCGCCTACGAGCAGTACTTC. Translated, it gives CASRSAVGGAYEQYF.

The rearrangement uses TRBV27 and TRBJ1-2; 8 bases fit TRBD1. CDR1 is MNHEY, CDR2 SMNVEV, per germline (reference sequence). The ends lost 2 bases at V and 6 bases at J; junction bases unmatched: 5. The CDR3 has 14 residues. CDR3 bases: TGTGCCAGCAGTTTACTAGGACAGGGTGATGGCTACACCTTC. Translated: CASSLLGQGDGYTF.

This clone was picked up a small number of times. The chain employs TRBV27 and TRBJ2-3; D is undetermined. This CDR3 contains 14 residues. V gave up 7 bases and J gave up 0 bases, with 11 bases separating them. Germline V gives CDR1 MNHEY, CDR2 SMNVEV (reference sequence). CDR3 amino acids: CASTPRSSTDTQYF. The CDR3 nucleotides are TGTGCCAGCACCCCGCGATCTAGCACAGATACGCAGTATTTT.

The chain joins TRBV5-1 to TRBJ1-1; the D gene is possibly TRBD1 (6 bases). Germline V lookup: CDR1 SGHRS, CDR2 YFSETQ. Trimming left V 7 bases short and J 7 bases short, with 11 bases between. The CDR3 contains 11 residues. The CDR3 is CASAQGGEAFF. Here the CDR3 DNA reads TGCGCCAGCGCTCAAGGGGGTGAAGCTTTCTTT.

CDR3 protein: CASSYLRGDPQETQYF. CDR3 bases: TGTGCCAGCAGTTATCTCCGCGGGGACCCCCAAGAGACCCAGTACTTC. The chain uses TRBV6-2 or TRBV6-3 and TRBJ2-5, with D maybe TRBD2 (6 bases). The ends were cut back, 3 bases at V and 1 base at J, with 15 bases in the middle. The CDR3 contains 16 residues. CDR1 is MNHEY and CDR2 is SVGEGT in the germline V gene.

This clone was seen repeatedly, ten times or more. V gene TRBV12-3 or TRBV12-4 combines with J gene TRBJ1-1; no clear D. Trimming shortened V by 3 bases and J by 11 bases, and 13 bases separated the two germline ends. The length of the CDR3 is 12 residues. This chain's CDR3 is CASSFGRVGAFF. Written as DNA, the CDR3 is TGTGCCAGCAGTTTCGGGAGGGTTGGGGCTTTCTTT.

This sequence joins TRBV5-1 and TRBJ1-3, with D unclear. The CDR3 contains 16 residues. The germline gives CDR1 SGHRS, CDR2 YFSETQ. V lost 0 bases to trimming and J lost 4 bases, with 14 bases between them. The CDR3 DNA follows: TGCGCCAGCAGCTTGGATCTCGGGAGATCCGGAAACACCATATATTTT. As protein: CASSLDLGRSGNTIYF.

A word on this clone: Other DNA sequences in this sample translate to the same CDR3. The rearrangement links TRBV7-8 to TRBJ2-5, with 7 bases that match TRBD1. Germline CDR1 SGHVS, CDR2 FQNEAQ. Trimming at V came to 1 base and at J to 0 bases, leaving 8 bases not matched to a gene. The CDR3 totals 17 residues. This CDR3 is CASSLGRQGVDQETQYF. As DNA, the CDR3 is TGTGCCAGCAGCTTAGGGCGGCAGGGGGTCGACCAAGAGACCCAGTACTTC.

The genes are TRBV6-5 and TRBJ2-1; no clear D. CDR1 and CDR2 (germline): MNHEY, SVGAGI. The CDR3 spans 14 residues. Trimming cost V 4 bases and J 7 bases, with 14 bases left between them. Written as DNA, the CDR3 is TGTGCCAGCAGTTTTGATTATAGCCGGAATGAGCAGTTCTTC. This encodes CASSFDYSRNEQFF.

The chain recombines TRBV5-1 with TRBJ2-5; 7 nucleotides agree with TRBD1. CDR3 length equals 16 residues. Germline values: CDR1 SGHRS, CDR2 YFSETQ. With V trimmed by 3 bases and J by 6 bases, 14 bases remained unmatched. The chain's CDR3 is CASSSGQRSPLKTQYF. Here the CDR3 DNA reads TGCGCCAGCAGCTCGGGACAGAGATCCCCACTTAAGACCCAGTACTTC.

CDR3 in amino acids: CASSPRGGQGAYEQYF. Here the CDR3 DNA reads TGTGCCAGTAGTCCCCGTGGGGGACAGGGGGCGTACGAGCAGTACTTC. V and J are TRBV19 and TRBJ2-7; 12 nucleotides agree with TRBD1. CDR3 length equals 16 residues. The junction had 9 bases not matched to a gene; V was cut back by 5 bases and J by 4 bases. CDR1 is LNHDA, CDR2 SQIVND, per germline (reference sequence).

The rearrangement links TRBV27 to TRBJ2-2; D is ambiguous. V was trimmed by 5 bases and J by 1 base, leaving 5 bases between them. Per germline, CDR1 MNHEY and CDR2 SMNVEV (reference sequence). CDR3 size: 13 residues. The chain's CDR3 is CASSVLNTGELFF. In DNA, the CDR3 is TGTGCCAGCAGTGTCCTGAACACCGGGGAGCTGTTTTTT.

The CDR3 is CASSQAPEEAKNIQYF. The CDR3 coding sequence is TGCGCCAGCAGCCAAGCCCCCGAGGAAGCCAAAAACATTCAGTACTTC. This sequence joins TRBV4-1 and TRBJ2-4; unclear D gene. The germline gives CDR1 MGHRA, CDR2 YSYEKL. This CDR3 comprises 16 residues. Trimming pared 1 base from V and 0 bases from J, leaving 10 bases between.

The V and J genes are TRBV5-8 and TRBJ2-3; 7 bases line up with TRBD1. The CDR3 length is 15 residues. CDR1 is SGHTS, CDR2 YDEGEE, per germline. Trimming at V came to 5 bases and at J to 1 base, leaving 7 bases not matched to a gene. The DNA of the CDR3 is TGTGCCAGCAGGACTACAGGGGTGCGCACAGATACGCAGTATTTT. The encoded protein is CASRTTGVRTDTQYF.

The table lists this clone with a count of one. The V call is TRBV5-1, the J call TRBJ2-1; 14 bases are a match to TRBD2. This CDR3 has 16 amino acids. CDR1 SGHRS and CDR2 YFSETQ come from the germline V gene. Germline trimming cut 4 bases from V and 9 bases from J; bases unmatched to any gene: 9. The CDR3 reads CASSQTTSGGASEQFF. In nucleotides, the CDR3 is TGCGCCAGCAGCCAAACGACTAGCGGGGGGGCGAGTGAGCAGTTCTTC.

This sequence joins TRBV27 and TRBJ2-7; 7 bases are a match to TRBD1. CDR1 and CDR2 from the germline V gene are MNHEY and SMNVEV (reference sequence). With 5 bases clipped from V and 3 bases from J, the junction kept 16 bases outside the gene matches. The CDR3 length is 17 residues. The CDR3 DNA is TGTGCCAGCAGTGAGGGACAGCCTTATCTTTCGGTCTACGAGCAGTACTTC. It codes for CASSEGQPYLSVYEQYF.

This rearrangement joins TRBV5-4 to TRBJ2-7, with D possibly matching TRBD2 (6 bases). V was cut by 4 bases and J by 3 bases, with 14 bases left in between. The CDR3 consists of 14 residues. Per the germline V gene, CDR1 is SGHNT and CDR2 is YYREEE (reference sequence). Here the CDR3 reads CASSPSGGDYEQYF. In DNA form, the CDR3 reads TGTGCCAGCAGCCCGTCAGGCGGGGACTACGAGCAGTACTTC.

This clone turned up a few times. The gene calls are TRBV2 and TRBJ1-3; D gene unclear. The CDR3 length is 14 residues. Looked up from germline, CDR1 is SNHLY and CDR2 is FYNNEI. Trimming cost V 3 bases and J 5 bases, with 11 bases left between them. CDR3 in amino acids: CASSDPRPRNTIYF. The CDR3 region has the DNA TGTGCCAGCAGTGATCCTAGACCTAGAAACACCATATATTTT.

CDR3 sequence reads: CASSMRSGGALETQYF. CDR3 sequence (DNA): TGTGCCAGTAGTATGAGGAGCGGGGGGGCCCTAGAGACCCAGTACTTC. The genes are TRBV19 and TRBJ2-5, with TRBD2 matching over 10 bases. Germline CDR1 LNHDA, CDR2 SQIVND (reference sequence). CDR3 size: 16 residues. The V segment lost 3 bases and the J segment 4 bases; nucleotides outside the gene matches: 8.

The chain combines TRBV18 with TRBJ2-2; possibly TRBD1 for D (5 bases). V was trimmed by 3 bases and J by 0 bases, leaving 14 bases between them. Germline CDR1 reads KGHSH; CDR2 reads LQKENI. The CDR3 consists of 17 residues. The CDR3 coding sequence is TGTGCCAGCTCACCCCTAGGCCGGACACCGAACACCGGGGAGCTGTTTTTT. Its protein is CASSPLGRTPNTGELFF.

The gene calls are TRBV10-1 and TRBJ2-7, with D perhaps matching TRBD1 (5 bases). The CDR3 sequence is 14 residues long. V was trimmed by 0 bases and J by 3 bases, leaving 9 bases between them. From germline, CDR1 is WNHNN and CDR2 SYGVQD (reference sequence). CDR3 in amino acids: CASSESTALYEQYF. CDR3 bases: TGCGCCAGCAGTGAGTCGACAGCCCTCTACGAGCAGTACTTC.

The chain couples TRBV5-5 to TRBJ1-1, with 10 bases aligning to TRBD1. The CDR3 length is 17 residues. Trimming at V came to 0 bases and at J to 11 bases, leaving 16 bases not matched to a gene. Per germline, CDR1 SGHKS and CDR2 YYEKEE (reference sequence). Here the CDR3 DNA reads TGTGCCAGCAGCTTGGAAACCGGGACAGGGGCCTCCAGATCGGCTTTCTTT. Translated: CASSLETGTGASRSAFF.

The CDR3 is CASSPTRGDLPSSYNEQFF. The CDR3 DNA reads TGTGCCAGCAGCCCAACGCGGGGGGACCTACCAAGCTCCTACAATGAGCAGTTCTTC. This chain joins TRBV3-1 (or the pseudogene TRBV3-2) and TRBJ2-1, with 8 bases that match TRBD2. Trimming at V came to 4 bases and at J to 0 bases, leaving 14 bases not matched to a gene. Germline CDR1 and CDR2: LGHDT and YNNKEL (reference sequence). The CDR3 runs 19 residues.